The TCR beta chain under discussion was sequenced for a study of sequential checkpoint blockade in melanoma. Study-wide context: Arm A got nivolumab then ipilimumab; arm B the reverse, 1:1. Each arm's sequence ended with maintenance nivolumab.

Germline V gives CDR1 SGHRS, CDR2 YFSETQ. The length of the CDR3 is 19 residues. V shed 3 bases and J 6 bases; nucleotides not matched to a gene: 17. TCRdb keeps only in-frame clones here, not all; method: immunoSEQ multiplex PCR. The table shows 30,000 to 40,000 clones, with more than 70% occurring only once. Stated treatment: randomized to nivolumab then ipilimumab (arm A) or the reverse (arm B). No patient had prior DNA-damaging chemotherapy. PBMC sorting kept live CD3+CD8+ cells without CD19 or CD56. This clonotype was obtained from a human donor with melanoma. This material consisted of CD8+ T cells sorted from blood (inferred from file names), taken from a patient given nivolumab and ipilimumab in sequence. The chain is built from TRBV5-1 and TRBJ2-7; 14 bases fit TRBD2. CDR3 DNA: TGCGCCAGCAGCTCGGGGTGGGGACTAGCGGGAGTAAAAGGCGGCGAGCAGTACTTC. It encodes CASSSGWGLAGVKGGEQYF.